This T cell receptor beta chain was sequenced for a study of blood T cell repertoires in COVID-19. Looking at the study overall: Whether acute or convalescent, the COVID-19 samples came from the United States, Italy and Spain. Nucleic acid was either cDNA or gDNA, and it came from T cells, B-cell-depleted T cells, or PBMCs.

In the source study's methods: Using reference gene primer amplification, nucleated cell counts were estimated. Assay: immunoSEQ multiplex PCR; the TCRdb copy retains only in-frame clones and omits some. V, J and clone size were drawn from that table, and D and trimming were deduced from the DNA. The table shows around 100,000 clones, with 80% to 85% occurring only once. Germline V CDR1 and CDR2: SGHRS, YFSETQ. The CDR3 consists of 13 residues. The germline V and J ends were trimmed by 0 bases and 4 bases, with 6 bases remaining between them. This sequence originates from a man between 65 and 85 years old with acute or convalescent COVID-19. The source material was peripheral blood. This chain links TRBV5-1 with TRBJ2-3; D remains unclear. CDR3 loop: CASSLDTPDTQYF. CDR3 nucleotides: TGCGCCAGCAGCTTGGACACCCCAGATACGCAGTATTTT.